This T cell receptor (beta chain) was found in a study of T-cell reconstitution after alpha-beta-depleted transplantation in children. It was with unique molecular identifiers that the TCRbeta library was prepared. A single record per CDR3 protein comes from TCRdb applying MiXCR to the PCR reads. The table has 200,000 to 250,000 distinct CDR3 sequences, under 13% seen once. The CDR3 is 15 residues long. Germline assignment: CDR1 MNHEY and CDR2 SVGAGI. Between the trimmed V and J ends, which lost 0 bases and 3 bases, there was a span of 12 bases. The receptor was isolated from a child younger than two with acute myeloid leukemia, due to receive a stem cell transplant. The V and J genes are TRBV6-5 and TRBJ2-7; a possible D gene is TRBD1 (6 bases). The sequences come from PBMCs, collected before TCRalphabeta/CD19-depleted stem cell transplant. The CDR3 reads CASSYSPQGGYEQYF. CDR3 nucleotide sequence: TGTGCCAGCAGTTACTCCCCACAGGGTGGCTACGAGCAGTACTTC.